This passage covers 5 T cell receptor beta chains from one sample sequenced in a study of T-cell reconstitution after alpha-beta-depleted transplantation in children. The library targeted TCRbeta and was prepared with unique molecular identifiers. From the PCR reads, TCRdb called clonotypes with MiXCR, one entry per CDR3 protein. The sample lists more than 90,000 distinct CDR3 sequences, approximately 10% occurring once. The sequences come from PBMCs, collected before TCRalphabeta/CD19-depleted stem cell transplant. These TCRs come from a boy younger than 10 with acute lymphoblastic leukemia, due to receive a stem cell transplant.

V gene TRBV5-1 combines with J gene TRBJ2-7; no definite D call. This CDR3 is 14 amino acids long. Between the trimmed V and J ends, which lost 9 bases and 0 bases, there was a span of 16 bases. The germline V gene encodes CDR1 SGHRS and CDR2 YFSETQ. The CDR3 reads CATRPEASSYEQYF. In DNA form, the CDR3 reads TGCGCCACCAGACCTGAGGCGAGCTCCTACGAGCAGTACTTC.

Turning to this clonotype: A much larger clonotype is one base distant, so this may be a read error. The CDR3 ends on some other residue instead of the conserved phenylalanine or tryptophan, so this is likely a read error. The chain recombines TRBV3-1 with TRBJ2-1; 10 positions match TRBD1. Per germline, CDR1 LGHDT and CDR2 YNNKEL (reference sequence). The CDR3 contains 15 residues. J lost 7 bases, V lost 5 bases, and 8 bases had no gene match. The chain's CDR3 is CASSSGTGDANEQFC. In DNA form, the CDR3 reads TGTGCCAGCAGCTCCGGGACAGGGGACGCAAATGAGCAGTTCTGC.

This clonotype showed up many times. The gene calls are TRBV20-1 and TRBJ2-3, with TRBD2 matching 8 bases. Per germline, CDR1 DFQATT and CDR2 SNEGSKA (reference sequence). Trimming removed 1 base from V and 6 bases from J; junction bases left unmatched: 9. The length of the CDR3 is 15 residues. Here the CDR3 reads CSARGSGRSADTQYF. In DNA, the CDR3 is TGCAGTGCTAGAGGGAGCGGGAGAAGTGCGGATACGCAGTATTTT.

This clonotype was observed a few times. This chain connects TRBV6-1 to TRBJ2-3; TRBD2 matches at 8 bases. There are 14 residues in the CDR3. Germline V gene lookup returns CDR1 MNHNS and CDR2 SASEGT. V dropped 6 bases and J dropped 6; count of bases not matched to a gene: 8. For the CDR3, the DNA is TGTGCCAGCAGGCCGGGAGGGCCTAAGGATACGCAGTATTTT. This translates into CASRPGGPKDTQYF.

This clonotype appeared a few times. The chain joins TRBV6-5 to TRBJ2-3; tentatively, D is TRBD1 (7 bases). CDR3 length: 12 residues. Germline V gene lookup returns CDR1 MNHEY and CDR2 SVGAGI. The V and J ends lost 6 bases and 8 bases respectively, with 12 bases between them. The CDR3 here is CASRRDSSTQYF. The CDR3 bases are TGTGCCAGCAGGCGGGACAGCTCTACGCAGTATTTT.